Listed here are 18 T cell receptor beta chains from one sample, sequenced in a study of T cell responses to AZD1222 COVID-19 vaccine. Using immunoSEQ multiplex PCR, the repertoire was profiled, and TCRdb retains in-frame clones only, with some absent. The table has under 85,000 clones, about nine tenths seen once. Specimen: peripheral blood, collected 28 days after the second AZD1222 dose. These receptors all come from an adult who received the AZD1222 COVID-19 vaccine.

This clone has only one observation. The chain couples TRBV3-1 (or the pseudogene TRBV3-2) to TRBJ2-7, with 9 bases lining up with TRBD1. This CDR3 region has 14 residues. CDR1 and CDR2 from the germline V gene are LGHDT and YNNKEL (reference sequence). The trim removed 4 bases at V and 2 bases at J, leaving 3 bases unmatched. The CDR3 reads CASSLWDRAYEQYF. Here the CDR3 DNA reads TGTGCCAGCAGCCTATGGGACAGGGCCTACGAGCAGTACTTC.

The chain couples TRBV6-5 to TRBJ2-3, with D uncertain. Trimming cost V 5 bases and J 10 bases, with 10 bases left between them. Germline loops: CDR1 MNHEY, CDR2 SVGAGI. This CDR3 contains 11 residues. In DNA form, the CDR3 reads TGTGCCAGCAGTCCTAGATCCGCGCAGTATTTT. Its translation: CASSPRSAQYF.

V and J are TRBV7-2 and TRBJ1-5, with 7 bases matching TRBD1. The V gene's germline CDR1 is SGHTA and CDR2 FQGNSA. This CDR3 region has 13 residues. V shed 8 bases, J shed 0 bases, and the junction held 1 base outside the gene matches. CDR3: CASQGDSNQPQHF. CDR3 in DNA: TGTGCCAGCCAGGGGGATAGCAATCAGCCCCAGCATTTT.

This chain joins TRBV6-1 and TRBJ1-2; no clear D gene. This CDR3 is built from 15 residues. Trimming left V 0 bases short and J 4 bases short, with 12 bases between. Germline CDR1 reads MNHNS; CDR2 reads SASEGT. The CDR3 DNA sequence: TGTGCCAGCAGTGAAGCGTCCCCCGTCCGCTATGGCTACACCTTC. Protein product: CASSEASPVRYGYTF.

The chain joins TRBV12-3 or TRBV12-4 to TRBJ2-1; perhaps D is TRBD1 or TRBD2 (5 bases each). V dropped 4 bases and J dropped 12 bases, with 13 bases sitting between them. This CDR3 spans 12 amino acids. The CDR3 DNA is TGTGCCAGCAGTTACCCGGGGACCTCGCAGTTCTTC. Translating gives CASSYPGTSQFF.

The chain employs TRBV29-1 and TRBJ2-2; either TRBD1 or TRBD2 may supply D (5 bases each). Germline V gene data show CDR1 as SQVTM and CDR2 as ANQGSEA. Trimming took off 3 bases at V and 7 bases at J, with 18 bases between the two ends. The CDR3 is made up of 15 amino acids. CDR3 nucleotides: TGCAGCGTTGAGCTGGGACCCCTCAGTTACGGGGAGCTGTTTTTT. Translating it yields CSVELGPLSYGELFF.

This sequence joins TRBV18 and TRBJ2-1; 11 nucleotides align to TRBD2. CDR1 is KGHSH and CDR2 is LQKENI in the germline V gene. J gave up 5 bases and V 3 bases, and 3 bases lay outside the gene matches. The length of the CDR3 is 15 residues. The CDR3 coding sequence is TGTGCCAGCTCACCGGGACTAGCGGACGACAATGAGCAGTTCTTC. Amino acid sequence: CASSPGLADDNEQFF.

V usage is TRBV6-1 and J usage is TRBJ1-1; D not resolved. The CDR3 has 13 amino acids. CDR1 is MNHNS and CDR2 is SASEGT in the germline V gene. Trimming stripped 6 bases from V and 1 base from J, with 9 bases between. CDR3 protein: CASRHPSNTEAFF. The CDR3 nucleotides read TGTGCCAGCAGGCATCCTTCGAACACTGAAGCTTTCTTT.

The rearrangement joins TRBV30 to TRBJ2-1; D uncertain. The CDR3 spans 11 residues. V was trimmed by 3 bases and J by 6 bases, leaving 6 bases between them. The germline V gene encodes CDR1 GTSNPN and CDR2 SVGIG (reference sequence). DNA of the CDR3: TGTGCCTGGAGAAGAGGCAATGAGCAGTTCTTC. Translated, it gives CAWRRGNEQFF.

The V gene is TRBV15, the J gene TRBJ2-7; D gene unclear. The V and J ends lost 3 bases and 3 bases respectively, with 9 bases between them. The CDR3 has 13 amino acids. The V gene's germline CDR1 is LNHNV and CDR2 YYDKDF (reference sequence). In DNA form, the CDR3 reads TGTGCCACCAGCAGGATTATAGGCTACGAGCAGTACTTC. It specifies CATSRIIGYEQYF.

V is TRBV19 and J is TRBJ1-5; D ambiguous. Trimming pared 5 bases from V and 7 bases from J, leaving 15 bases between. CDR1 and CDR2 (germline): LNHDA, SQIVND (reference sequence). The CDR3 totals 14 residues. The CDR3 DNA reads as TGTGCCAGTAGTGTCCAAGGAGGAGGACAGCCCCAGCATTTT. This translates into CASSVQGGGQPQHF. Variable domain in full (rest from reference TRBV19 and TRBJ1-5): DGGITQSPKYLFRKEGQNVTLSCEQNLNHDAMYWYRQDPGQGLRLIYYSQIVNDFQKGDIAEGYSVSREKKESFPLTVTSAQKNPTAFYLCASSVQGGGQPQHFGDGTRLSIL.

The chain employs TRBV11-2 and TRBJ2-5; 11 positions match TRBD1. Germline-derived CDR1 and CDR2 are SGHAT and FQNNGV. CDR3 length equals 19 residues. V shed 5 bases and J 2 bases; nucleotides not matched to a gene: 16. CDR3 loop: CASSLMWVTGTGGQETQYF. As DNA, the CDR3 is TGTGCCAGCAGCCTCATGTGGGTTACCGGGACAGGGGGACAAGAGACCCAGTACTTC.

DNA of the CDR3: TGTGCCAGCAGCTTGGGCCATGGGGACACCTACGAGCAGTACTTC. Translated: CASSLGHGDTYEQYF. The V call is TRBV7-8, the J call TRBJ2-7; a weak D match, TRBD1 (6 bases). V lost 3 bases and J 2 bases, leaving 14 bases between the germline ends. The CDR3 contains 15 residues. From germline, CDR1 is SGHVS and CDR2 FQNEAQ.

The rearrangement links TRBV15 to TRBJ1-2; no firm D call. In germline, CDR1 is LNHNV, CDR2 YYDKDF (reference sequence). The CDR3 loop spans 14 amino acids. Between the trimmed V and J ends, which lost 0 bases and 5 bases, there was a span of 10 bases. The CDR3 sequence is CATSRDDGLYGYTF. For the CDR3, the DNA is TGTGCCACCAGCAGAGATGACGGACTTTATGGCTACACCTTC.

The rearrangement joins TRBV6-5 to TRBJ2-3; D not resolved. In germline, CDR1 is MNHEY, CDR2 SVGAGI. The V and J ends lost 8 bases and 2 bases respectively, with 14 bases between them. This CDR3 has 14 residues. CDR3 sequence reads: CASAMGRSTDTQYF. The CDR3 region has the DNA TGTGCCAGCGCCATGGGCAGATCCACAGATACGCAGTATTTT.

V usage is TRBV3-1 (or the pseudogene TRBV3-2) and J usage is TRBJ2-3, with 7 positions matching TRBD2. Trimming cost V 6 bases and J 0 bases; bases outside gene matches: 9. CDR1 and CDR2 (germline): LGHDT, YNNKEL (reference sequence). The length of the CDR3 is 16 residues. The CDR3 spells CASSHGRGYSTDTQYF. CDR3 nucleotides: TGTGCCAGCAGTCACGGGCGGGGGTATAGCACAGATACGCAGTATTTT.

In DNA, the CDR3 is TGTGCCAGCAGCGTAGGGGCAGGGAGGGTCGCTGAAGCTTTCTTT. It specifies CASSVGAGRVAEAFF. The V call is TRBV9, the J call TRBJ1-1; D might be TRBD1 (5 bases). This CDR3 is 15 amino acids long. V gave up 0 bases and J gave up 6 bases, with 15 bases separating them. Germline V gene data show CDR1 as SGDLS and CDR2 as YYNGEE. The full variable domain, its missing parts supplied by reference TRBV9 and TRBJ1-1, is DSGVTQTPKHLITATGQRVTLRCSPRSGDLSVYWYQQSLDQGLQFLIQYYNGEERAKGNILERFSAQQFPDLHSELNLSSLELGDSALYFCASSVGAGRVAEAFFGQGTRLTVV.

J is TRBJ2-7 and V is TRBV11-3, with D possibly matching TRBD1 (5 bases). The CDR3 spans 14 residues. Trimming removed 5 bases at V and 3 bases at J, with 14 bases between. Germline V CDR1 and CDR2: SGHNT, YENEEA. The CDR3 loop reads CASSKQVSNYEQYF. In DNA form, the CDR3 reads TGTGCCAGCAGCAAACAGGTTTCCAACTACGAGCAGTACTTC.